This TCR beta chain was recorded in a study of blood T cell repertoires in COVID-19. Study context: Samples taken during acute and convalescent COVID-19 were collected in the United States, Italy and Spain. PBMCs, B-cell-depleted T cells, or T cells were the source of the cDNA or gDNA that made up the material.

This CDR3 spans 13 amino acids. Per the germline V gene, CDR1 is SGDLS and CDR2 is YYNGEE. Deletions cut 3 bases from V and 5 bases from J, with 11 bases between. As originally analysed: Amplifying reference gene primers gave estimates of nucleated cell counts. Repertoires were generated with immunoSEQ multiplex PCR, while TCRdb's copy carries only in-frame clones and drops some. V, J and clone size are those of that table, while D and trimming were read from the DNA. Of under 350,000 clones in the sample, over 85% were seen once. This receptor was obtained from a woman between 25 and 40 years old with COVID-19, enrolled during active disease. Sequencing was done on a sample of peripheral blood. The V and J genes are TRBV9 and TRBJ1-1; the D gene is possibly TRBD1 (5 bases). The CDR3 sequence is CASSAGGRTEAFF. CDR3 sequence (DNA): TGTGCCAGCAGCGCCGGGGGGAGGACTGAAGCTTTCTTT.